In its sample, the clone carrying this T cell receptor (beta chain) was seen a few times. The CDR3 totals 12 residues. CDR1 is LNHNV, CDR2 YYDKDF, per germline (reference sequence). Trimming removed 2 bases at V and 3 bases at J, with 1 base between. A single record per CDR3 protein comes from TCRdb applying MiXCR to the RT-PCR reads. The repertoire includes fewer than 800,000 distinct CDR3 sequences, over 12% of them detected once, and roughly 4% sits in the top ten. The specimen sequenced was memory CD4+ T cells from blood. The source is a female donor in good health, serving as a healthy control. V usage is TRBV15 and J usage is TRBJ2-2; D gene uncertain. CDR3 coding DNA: TGTGCCACCAGCAGATACACCGGGGAGCTGTTTTTT. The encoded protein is CATSRYTGELFF.